The 18 T cell receptor beta chains listed next were all sequenced from one sample in a study of T cell changes during pregnancy in multiple sclerosis. Here immunoSEQ multiplex PCR was the method, and the copy in TCRdb shows in-frame clones only, minus some. Counted here are tens of thousands of clones, 92% occurring once; the ten biggest clones make up 0.4% to 0.5%. Sequencing was performed on CD4+ T cells from peripheral blood mononuclear cells, taken after pregnancy. These receptor sequences come from a female donor with multiple sclerosis, enrolled in a pregnancy study.

The rearrangement joins TRBV6-6 to TRBJ2-7; no reliable D call. V dropped 0 bases and J dropped 1 base, with 7 bases sitting between them. The CDR3 runs 14 residues. The germline V gene has CDR1 MNHNY and CDR2 SVGAGI (reference sequence). The CDR3 DNA follows: TGTGCCAGCAGTTACTCGACAAGTTCCTACGAGCAGTACTTC. Its translation is CASSYSTSSYEQYF.

The J gene is TRBJ1-6, the V gene TRBV7-9; no definite D call. V dropped 4 bases and J dropped 14 bases, with 24 bases sitting between them. CDR3 length equals 16 residues. The germline CDR1 and CDR2 sequences are SEHNR and FQNEAQ (reference sequence). In DNA form, the CDR3 reads TGTGCCAGCAGCTACCTCCGGGGTGGTGGGGATTCGACCCTCCACTTT. Its protein is CASSYLRGGGDSTLHF.

The rearrangement links TRBV19 to TRBJ1-3; D might be TRBD1 (5 bases). Germline V gives CDR1 LNHDA, CDR2 SQIVND (reference sequence). This CDR3 spans 15 amino acids. V was trimmed by 5 bases and J by 0 bases, leaving 11 bases between them. The DNA of the CDR3 is TGTGCCAGTAGTCAACAGGAATCCTCTGGAAACACCATATATTTT. The encoded protein is CASSQQESSGNTIYF.

The gene calls are TRBV29-1 and TRBJ2-1, with D maybe TRBD2 (5 bases). Trimming shortened V by 7 bases and J by 4 bases, and 8 bases separated the two germline ends. The CDR3 length is 11 residues. The V gene's germline CDR1 is SQVTM and CDR2 ANQGSEA. CDR3 loop: CSGGQYNEQFF. CDR3 DNA: TGCAGCGGAGGGCAATACAATGAGCAGTTCTTC.

The chain links TRBV5-1 to TRBJ2-5; 11 nucleotides line up with TRBD2. With 0 bases clipped from V and 4 bases from J, the junction kept 5 bases outside the gene matches. Germline CDR1 SGHRS, CDR2 YFSETQ. The CDR3 is 16 residues long. The CDR3 loop reads CASSLGLTSGTETQYF. The CDR3 coding sequence is TGCGCCAGCAGCTTGGGCCTGACTAGCGGGACAGAGACCCAGTACTTC. The whole variable domain, filled in from reference TRBV5-1 and TRBJ2-5, reads KAGVTQTPRYLIKTRGQQVTLSCSPISGHRSVSWYQQTPGQGLQFLFEYFSETQRNKGNFPGRFSGRQFSNSRSEMNVSTLELGDSALYLCASSLGLTSGTETQYFGPGTRLLVL.

V usage is TRBV5-5 and J usage is TRBJ2-7; a weak D match, TRBD1 (9 bases). Trimming took off 6 bases at V and 4 bases at J, with 20 bases between the two ends. The CDR3 is 15 amino acids. Germline V gene data show CDR1 as SGHKS and CDR2 as YYEKEE (reference sequence). The CDR3 DNA reads TGTGCCAGCACCCGGGGGGGACAGGGAAGGTACGAGCAGTACTTC. Translation: CASTRGGQGRYEQYF.

The V gene is TRBV7-8, the J gene TRBJ2-3; 7 nucleotides line up with TRBD2. V shed 5 bases and J 1 base; nucleotides not matched to a gene: 3. In germline, CDR1 is SGHVS, CDR2 FQNEAQ. This CDR3 region has 14 residues. The CDR3 reads CASSPGGGTDTQYF. CDR3 coding DNA: TGTGCCAGCAGCCCGGGGGGAGGCACAGATACGCAGTATTTT.

The table lists this clone with a count of one. The chain couples TRBV2 to TRBJ1-6; D not resolved. This CDR3 contains 15 residues. The germline gives CDR1 SNHLY, CDR2 FYNNEI. Trimming removed 7 bases at V and 5 bases at J, with 15 bases between. CDR3 sequence (DNA): TGTGCCAGCATCGAGGGCGCCGATGATAATTCACCCCTCCACTTT. Its translation is CASIEGADDNSPLHF. Full variable domain (outside the CDR3, taken from reference TRBV2 and TRBJ1-6): EPEVTQTPSHQVTQMGQEVILRCVPISNHLYFYWYRQILGQKVEFLVSFYNNEISEKSEIFDDQFSVERPDGSNFTLKIRSTKLEDSAMYFCASIEGADDNSPLHFGNGTRLTVT.

Only a few counts were recorded for this clone. This chain joins TRBV7-9 and TRBJ1-5, with a weak D call TRBD1 (6 bases). This CDR3 is built from 15 residues. Trimming cost V 5 bases and J 1 base, with 12 bases left between them. CDR1 and CDR2 from the germline V gene are SEHNR and FQNEAQ (reference sequence). CDR3 DNA: TGTGCCAGCAGCATTGGACAGACGAGCAATCAGCCCCAGCATTTT. It is translated as CASSIGQTSNQPQHF.

This sequence joins TRBV4-1 and TRBJ1-3, with D perhaps matching TRBD1 (5 bases). This CDR3 region has 15 residues. Germline-derived CDR1 and CDR2 are MGHRA and YSYEKL. V was shortened by 3 bases and J by 4 bases, with 13 bases between the two germline ends. The CDR3 region has the DNA TGCGCCAGCAGCCATGTGGGAGGGGTAGGAAACACCATATATTTT. This gives the protein CASSHVGGVGNTIYF.

This clone is a singleton in its sample. The chain links TRBV5-5 to TRBJ1-2; 8 nucleotides line up with TRBD1. CDR3 length: 15 residues. Germline V CDR1 and CDR2: SGHKS, YYEKEE (reference sequence). V lost 1 base to trimming and J lost 2 bases; unmatched junction nucleotides: 4. CDR3 sequence reads: CASSLSGTGNYGYTF. The CDR3 region has the DNA TGTGCCAGCAGCTTGTCCGGGACAGGCAACTATGGCTACACCTTC.

The J gene is TRBJ1-2, the V gene TRBV7-8, with a possible D match to TRBD1 (5 bases). This CDR3 has 15 residues. Trimming took 1 base from V and 1 from J, leaving 10 bases between them. Per the germline V gene, CDR1 is SGHVS and CDR2 is FQNEAQ. The CDR3 DNA sequence: TGTGCCAGCAGCTTAGGTACCAGGGTTAACTATGGCTACACCTTC. As protein: CASSLGTRVNYGYTF.

CDR3 bases: TGTGCCAGCAGCTTAGTTTGGACAGGGGGACACGGGGAGCAGTACTTC. Protein: CASSLVWTGGHGEQYF. The rearrangement links TRBV11-2 to TRBJ2-7, with TRBD1 matching 10 bases. After removal of 1 base from V and 7 bases from J, the junction contained 10 bases not matched to a gene. Germline V gene sequence: CDR1 SGHAT, CDR2 FQNNGV. This CDR3 region has 16 residues.

J is TRBJ2-3 and V is TRBV6-4; no clear D gene. The CDR3 runs 15 residues. Germline V gives CDR1 MRHNA, CDR2 SNTAGT. Trimming removed 5 bases from V and 0 bases from J, with 12 bases in between. CDR3 DNA: TGTGCCAGCAGTCTAACAACGACTAGCACAGATACGCAGTATTTT. It translates to CASSLTTTSTDTQYF.

This chain joins TRBV7-3 and TRBJ2-3; D not certain. V was shortened by 4 bases and J by 1 base, with 6 bases between the two germline ends. This CDR3 spans 13 amino acids. Germline CDR1 SGHTA, CDR2 FQGTGA. This CDR3 is CASSSEGTDTQYF. The CDR3 DNA reads TGTGCCAGCAGCTCCGAGGGCACAGATACGCAGTATTTT.

The gene calls are TRBV7-2 and TRBJ2-1; D is perhaps TRBD1 (6 bases). Germline V gives CDR1 SGHTA, CDR2 FQGNSA. The V end was cut by 5 bases, the J end by 4 bases, with 18 bases between. This CDR3 contains 16 residues. CDR3 DNA: TGTGCCAGCAGCCCAGGTTCGTGGGGGCAATACAATGAGCAGTTCTTC. Translating it yields CASSPGSWGQYNEQFF.

This chain uses TRBV6-6 with TRBJ2-7; 9 bases fit TRBD1. Per germline, CDR1 MNHNY and CDR2 SVGAGI (reference sequence). J gave up 7 bases and V 6 bases, and 10 bases lay outside the gene matches. The CDR3 covers 14 residues. For the CDR3, the DNA is TGTGCCAGCAGCAGGGACAGGGTACCGGGTGAGCAGTACTTC. Amino acids: CASSRDRVPGEQYF.

The chain links TRBV11-2 to TRBJ2-7; 13 bases fit TRBD2. CDR1 and CDR2 from the germline V gene are SGHAT and FQNNGV. With 5 bases clipped from V and 2 bases from J, the junction kept 6 bases outside the gene matches. The CDR3 has 16 amino acids. For the CDR3, the DNA is TGTGCCAGCAGCGCAGCGGGACTAGCGGGGACCTACGAGCAGTACTTC. The encoded protein is CASSAAGLAGTYEQYF.